The T cell receptor beta chain under discussion was sequenced for a study of T cells in Graves' hyperthyroidism and ophthalmopathy. This clonotype was observed many times. Its target is unknown. RNA transcripts provided the source from which TCR beta CDR3 regions were amplified. With the HTBI primer set, the TCR CDR3 went through a first round of RT-PCR. MiXCR was run by TCRdb on the multiplex PCR reads, yielding one entry per CDR3 protein. The sample includes hundreds of thousands of distinct CDR3 sequences, roughly 14% of them seen just once. General study points: Most clonotypes that expanded in the thyroid above 0.001 also showed up in blood.

Over 18 months, lack of ophthalmopathy progression marked Graves' hyperthyroidism as stable. Subjects aged 18 to 65 presented with newly diagnosed hyperthyroidism of less than 2 months' duration. The sequence was collected from a woman in her twenties or thirties with Graves' hyperthyroidism. Specimen: blood.

This chain's CDR3 is CASSSPGPSNTEAFF. Here the CDR3 DNA reads TGTGCCAGCAGCTCACCGGGACCATCGAACACTGAAGCTTTCTTT. The V call is TRBV7-3, the J call TRBJ1-1, with D tentatively TRBD1 (5 bases). CDR1 SGHTA and CDR2 FQGTGA come from the germline V gene. The CDR3 is 15 amino acids. V lost 4 bases to trimming and J lost 1 base, with 13 bases between them.